Sequencing of this T cell receptor beta chain was carried out in a study of control samples from healthy donors and cancer patients. The germline V gene has CDR1 SNHLY and CDR2 FYNNEI. V was shortened by 7 bases and J by 0 bases, with 15 bases between the two germline ends. This CDR3 spans 16 amino acids. Libraries were prepared by immunoSEQ multiplex PCR; TCRdb keeps only in-frame clonotypes and omits some of them. The data contain about 140,000 clones, roughly 90% of them singletons. The TCR was taken from a man younger than 40 in good health. The rearrangement links TRBV2 to TRBJ2-2, with D perhaps matching TRBD1 (5 bases). The material sequenced was blood. CDR3 loop: CASKNPDSPNTGELFF. CDR3 nucleotides: TGTGCCAGCAAAAACCCAGACAGCCCGAACACCGGGGAGCTGTTTTTT.